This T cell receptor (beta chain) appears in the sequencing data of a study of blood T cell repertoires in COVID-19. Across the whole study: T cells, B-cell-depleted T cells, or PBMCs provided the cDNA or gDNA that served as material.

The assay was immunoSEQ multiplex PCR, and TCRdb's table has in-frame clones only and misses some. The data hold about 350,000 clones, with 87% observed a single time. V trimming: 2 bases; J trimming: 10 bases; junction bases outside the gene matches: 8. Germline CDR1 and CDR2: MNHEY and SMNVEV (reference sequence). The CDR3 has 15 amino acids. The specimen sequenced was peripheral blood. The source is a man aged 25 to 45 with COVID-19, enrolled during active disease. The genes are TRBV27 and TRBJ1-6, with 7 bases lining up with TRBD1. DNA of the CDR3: TGTGCCAGCAGTTTAATAAGCAGGGGGAGGTCACCCCTCCACTTT. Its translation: CASSLISRGRSPLHF.